The 9 T cell receptor beta chains in this list originate from one sample, sequenced in a study of blood T cell repertoires in COVID-19. Clones were read by immunoSEQ multiplex PCR, and TCRdb kept only the in-frame ones, dropping some. The data contain more than 9,500 clones, 60% to 75% of them singletons. Input material: peripheral blood. Receptors originate from a man between 60 and 70 years old with COVID-19, enrolled during active disease.

V is TRBV5-1 and J is TRBJ1-1; 10 nucleotides match TRBD1. Germline V CDR1 and CDR2: SGHRS, YFSETQ. This CDR3 has 16 amino acids. Unmatched junction bases numbered 7, after V lost 0 bases and J lost 5 bases. The DNA of the CDR3 is TGCGCCAGCAGCTTGGCCTTGGGACAGGGGCAGACTGAAGCTTTCTTT. It codes for CASSLALGQGQTEAFF.

DNA for the CDR3: TGTGCCAGCAGCTCACGAGGACAGGGTGATAATCAGCCCCAGCATTTT. Translated: CASSSRGQGDNQPQHF. V usage is TRBV5-4 and J usage is TRBJ1-5; TRBD1 matches at 8 bases. The trim removed 3 bases at V and 4 bases at J, leaving 9 bases unmatched. CDR1 and CDR2 (germline): SGHNT, YYREEE (reference sequence). The CDR3 spans 16 residues.

The chain joins TRBV19 to TRBJ1-2; D unclear. CDR1 is LNHDA, CDR2 SQIVND, per germline (reference sequence). V dropped 2 bases and J dropped 0 bases, with 7 bases sitting between them. CDR3 length: 14 residues. The CDR3 is CASSIRRANYGYTF. CDR3 DNA sequence: TGTGCCAGTAGTATACGCCGGGCTAACTATGGCTACACCTTC. Looking up the rest from reference TRBV19 and TRBJ1-2 gives the full variable domain: DGGITQSPKYLFRKEGQNVTLSCEQNLNHDAMYWYRQDPGQGLRLIYYSQIVNDFQKGDIAEGYSVSREKKESFPLTVTSAQKNPTAFYLCASSIRRANYGYTFGSGTRLTVV.

V gene TRBV6-1 combines with J gene TRBJ2-7; no clear D gene. V was cut by 2 bases and J by 3 bases, with 8 bases left in between. Per germline, CDR1 MNHNS and CDR2 SASEGT. The CDR3 has 13 amino acids. CDR3 DNA: TGTGCCAGCAGTGAACTTGGCTTCTACGAGCAGTACGTC. As protein: CASSELGFYEQYV.

This rearrangement joins TRBV5-1 to TRBJ2-5, with D possibly being TRBD2 (7 bases). Trimming took off 5 bases at V and 1 base at J, with 15 bases between the two ends. CDR1 is SGHRS, CDR2 YFSETQ, per germline. The CDR3 is 15 amino acids. In DNA form, the CDR3 reads TGCGCCAGCAGACCCGGAGGGGGGGGCCAAGAGACCCAGTACTTC. It translates to CASRPGGGGQETQYF.

The CDR3 protein is CASKPGHGSGYTF. The CDR3 DNA reads as TGTGCCAGCAAACCGGGACATGGATCTGGCTACACCTTC. The chain links TRBV28 to TRBJ1-2, with D possibly matching TRBD1 (6 bases). Trimming took off 7 bases at V and 7 bases at J, with 16 bases between the two ends. Germline assignment: CDR1 MDHEN and CDR2 SYDVKM. This CDR3 contains 13 residues.

The chain carries TRBV27 and TRBJ1-1, with D unclear. CDR1 is MNHEY, CDR2 SMNVEV, per germline (reference sequence). V was clipped by 3 bases and J by 0 bases, with 8 bases between them. The CDR3 has 14 residues. The CDR3 nucleotides read TGTGCCAGCAGTTTGTTCAGATTGAACACTGAAGCTTTCTTT. Protein product: CASSLFRLNTEAFF.

This chain uses TRBV3-1 (or the pseudogene TRBV3-2) with TRBJ1-2, with D maybe TRBD1 (5 bases). The CDR3 runs 14 residues. V lost 0 bases and J lost 8, with 13 bases in between. Germline assignment: CDR1 LGHDT and CDR2 YNNKEL (reference sequence). CDR3 loop: CASSQDSGPGGYTF. CDR3 nucleotides: TGTGCCAGCAGCCAAGACTCCGGGCCAGGGGGCTACACCTTC.

The V call is TRBV7-9, the J call TRBJ2-6; a weak D match, TRBD1 (6 bases). V was cut by 4 bases and J by 2 bases, with 12 bases left in between. The CDR3 contains 16 residues. Germline CDR1 SEHNR, CDR2 FQNEAQ (reference sequence). CDR3 coding DNA: TGTGCCAGCAGCTACCTCTCAGGGGCTGGGGCCAACGTCCTGACTTTC. This sequence encodes CASSYLSGAGANVLTF.